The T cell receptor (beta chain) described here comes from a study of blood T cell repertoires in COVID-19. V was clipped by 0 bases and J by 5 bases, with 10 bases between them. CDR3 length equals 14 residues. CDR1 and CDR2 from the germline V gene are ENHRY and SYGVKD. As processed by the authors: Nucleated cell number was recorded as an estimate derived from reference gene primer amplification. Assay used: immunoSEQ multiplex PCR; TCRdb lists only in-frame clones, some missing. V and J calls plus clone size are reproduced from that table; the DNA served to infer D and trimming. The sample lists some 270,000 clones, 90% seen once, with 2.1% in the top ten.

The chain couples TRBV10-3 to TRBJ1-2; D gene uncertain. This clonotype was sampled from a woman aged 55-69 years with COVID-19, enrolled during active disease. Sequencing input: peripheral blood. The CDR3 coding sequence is TGTGCCATCAGTGAGTCAGAGGGTGGGTATGGCTACACCTTC. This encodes CAISESEGGYGYTF.